The 25 T cell receptor beta chains reported below all come from one sample, sequenced in a study of human versus mouse CDR3 diversity and MHC coevolution. The table came from immunoSEQ multiplex PCR; TCRdb's copy has only in-frame clones and leaves some out. The table includes 50,000 to 70,000 clones, around 94% detected once. Sequenced sample: naive CD4+ T cells from blood. Described subset: CD45RO-negative CD62L-positive naive CD4 T cells. The origin of the receptors is a person aged 55 to 69 in good health.

This chain links TRBV5-4 with TRBJ2-3, with 13 positions matching TRBD2. The CDR3 loop spans 17 amino acids. CDR1 is SGHNT, CDR2 YYREEE, per germline (reference sequence). V dropped 5 bases and J dropped 2; count of bases not matched to a gene: 8. This CDR3 is CASSFRTSGSLTDTQYF. Here the CDR3 DNA reads TGTGCCAGCAGTTTCAGGACTAGCGGGAGTCTCACAGATACGCAGTATTTT.

The chain uses TRBV6-5 and TRBJ2-7, with a possible D match to TRBD2 (5 bases). This CDR3 is 11 amino acids long. Germline lookup yields CDR1 MNHEY and CDR2 SVGAGI. Trimming took off 6 bases at V and 3 bases at J, with 6 bases between the two ends. The DNA for the CDR3 is TGTGCCAGCAGCCGGGACTACGAGCAGTACTTC. Its protein is CASSRDYEQYF.

The rearrangement links TRBV2 to TRBJ2-7, with 8 bases aligning to TRBD1. Germline CDR1 and CDR2: SNHLY and FYNNEI. Trimming cost V 8 bases and J 2 bases; bases outside gene matches: 8. This CDR3 comprises 14 residues. The CDR3, as DNA: TGTGCCAGCGTCCGGGACAGGCCGACCTACGAGCAGTACTTC. This gives the protein CASVRDRPTYEQYF.

The gene calls are TRBV5-1 and TRBJ2-5; TRBD2 agrees at 14 bases. The CDR3 loop spans 16 amino acids. Trimming at V came to 3 bases and at J to 4 bases, leaving 5 bases not matched to a gene. The germline V gene encodes CDR1 SGHRS and CDR2 YFSETQ. The CDR3 DNA reads TGCGCCAGCAGCTCAGGACTAGCGGGAGGAACAGAGACCCAGTACTTC. As protein: CASSSGLAGGTETQYF.

Only one count was recorded for this clone. The V and J genes are TRBV5-1 and TRBJ2-2, with D hard to call. Germline CDR1 reads SGHRS; CDR2 reads YFSETQ. The CDR3 length is 12 residues. Trimming took 1 base from V and 7 from J, leaving 5 bases between them. CDR3 residues: CASSLQLGELFF. Here the CDR3 DNA reads TGCGCCAGCAGCTTGCAACTCGGGGAGCTGTTTTTT.

The gene calls are TRBV5-1 and TRBJ2-5; D is possibly TRBD1 (6 bases). The germline V and J ends were trimmed by 3 bases and 1 base, with 13 bases remaining between them. The CDR3 is 15 residues long. CDR1 and CDR2 from the germline V gene are SGHRS and YFSETQ. The CDR3 region has the DNA TGCGCCAGCAGCTCAACCTCAGGGGCCCAAGAGACCCAGTACTTC. Protein sequence: CASSSTSGAQETQYF.

V and J are TRBV10-3 and TRBJ2-5; 13 bases are a match to TRBD2. From germline, CDR1 is ENHRY and CDR2 SYGVKD. There are 15 residues in the CDR3. V shed 3 bases, J shed 3 bases, and the junction held 1 base outside the gene matches. The DNA for the CDR3 is TGTGCCATCAGTGAAGGGACTAGCGGGGAAGAGACCCAGTACTTC. It translates to CAISEGTSGEETQYF.

The V gene is TRBV7-3, the J gene TRBJ1-6; possibly TRBD1 for D (5 bases). Germline V gene data show CDR1 as SGHTA and CDR2 as FQGTGA. The CDR3 is 13 residues long. The V end lost 2 bases, the J end lost 7 bases, and 6 bases lay between the germline ends. CDR3 sequence reads: CASSLDSNSPLHF. CDR3 bases: TGTGCCAGCAGCTTAGACAGCAATTCACCCCTCCACTTT.

The chain joins TRBV7-2 to TRBJ1-2; D unclear. CDR1 is SGHTA, CDR2 FQGNSA, per germline. The length of the CDR3 is 14 residues. V was clipped by 2 bases and J by 9 bases, with 16 bases between them. This CDR3 reads CASSLPRSPSSYTF. Written as DNA, the CDR3 is TGTGCCAGCAGCTTACCCAGGTCCCCGTCGAGCTACACCTTC.

This rearrangement joins TRBV12-5 to TRBJ1-2; 8 bases match TRBD1. The CDR3 contains 13 residues. Per the germline V gene, CDR1 is LGHNT and CDR2 is FRNRAP. After removal of 6 bases from V and 8 bases from J, the junction contained 8 bases not matched to a gene. CDR3 sequence: CASGRLDRAGYTF. The CDR3, as DNA: TGTGCTAGTGGCCGTCTGGACAGGGCCGGCTACACCTTC.

V is TRBV25-1 and J is TRBJ2-7, with unresolved D. From germline, CDR1 is MGHDK and CDR2 SYGVNS. Trimming pared 3 bases from V and 2 bases from J, leaving 14 bases between. CDR3 size: 15 residues. DNA of the CDR3: TGTGCCAGCAGTGACCCGGTCATGCCCCCCTACGAGCAGTACTTC. It specifies CASSDPVMPPYEQYF.

This rearrangement joins TRBV6-1 to TRBJ2-3; 8 bases are shared with TRBD2. This CDR3 has 17 residues. Germline values: CDR1 MNHNS, CDR2 SASEGT. The junction had 5 bases not matched to a gene; V was cut back by 0 bases and J by 0 bases. The CDR3 sequence is CASSEAGSGTSTDTQYF. The CDR3 DNA follows: TGTGCCAGCAGTGAAGCGGGTAGCGGGACCAGCACAGATACGCAGTATTTT.

The V and J genes are TRBV13 and TRBJ1-1, with a possible D match to TRBD1 (6 bases). Germline V gene lookup returns CDR1 PRHDT and CDR2 FYEKMQ (reference sequence). V dropped 0 bases and J dropped 1 base, with 18 bases sitting between them. CDR3 size: 18 residues. This chain's CDR3 is CASSLGQGSVVKNTEAFF. The CDR3 DNA sequence: TGTGCCAGCAGCTTAGGACAGGGTTCTGTCGTTAAGAACACTGAAGCTTTCTTT. Full variable domain (remainder filled in from reference TRBV13 and TRBJ1-1): AAGVIQSPRHLIKEKRETATLKCYPIPRHDTVYWYQQGPGQDPQFLISFYEKMQSDKGSIPDRFSAQQFSDYHSELNMSSLELGDSALYFCASSLGQGSVVKNTEAFFGQGTRLTVV.

CDR3 protein: CASSLVSGTDTQYF. DNA for the CDR3: TGTGCCAGCAGCTTAGTCTCTGGCACAGATACGCAGTATTTT. The genes are TRBV7-2 and TRBJ2-3; D not resolved. V was trimmed by 1 base and J by 1 base, leaving 6 bases between them. Germline loops: CDR1 SGHTA, CDR2 FQGNSA. The CDR3 has 14 amino acids. The variable domain in full, completed from reference TRBV7-2 and TRBJ2-3, reads GAGVSQSPSNKVTEKGKDVELRCDPISGHTALYWYRQSLGQGLEFLIYFQGNSAPDKSGLPSDRFSAERTGGSVSTLTIQRTQQEDSAVYLCASSLVSGTDTQYFGPGTRLTVL.

Comments on this clone: At one boundary the junction diverges from the germline segment, which might be a read error. Other DNA sequences in the sample encode the same CDR3. The J gene is TRBJ1-1, the V gene TRBV5-8; 8 nucleotides match TRBD1. The length of the CDR3 is 16 residues. Germline-derived CDR1 and CDR2 are SGHTS and YDEGEE. CDR3 nucleotide sequence: TGTGCCAGCAGTTTGGAGATGACAGGGGTGTTCACTGAAGCTTTCTTT. Translating it yields CASSLEMTGVFTEAFF.

The rearrangement links TRBV7-3 to TRBJ2-3; 7 bases fit TRBD1. Germline CDR1 reads SGHTA; CDR2 reads FQGTGA. The junction had 5 bases not matched to a gene; V was cut back by 5 bases and J by 0 bases. The CDR3 consists of 15 residues. The CDR3 DNA reads TGTGCCAGCAGCGCCCTGACAGGGAGCACAGATACGCAGTATTTT. Amino acid sequence: CASSALTGSTDTQYF.

The chain has TRBV25-1 and TRBJ1-1; TRBD1 aligns across 7 bases. There are 13 residues in the CDR3. The germline V gene has CDR1 MGHDK and CDR2 SYGVNS. After removal of 6 bases from V and 2 bases from J, the junction contained 3 bases not matched to a gene. CDR3 sequence (DNA): TGTGCCAGCAGAAGGGACAGTAACACTGAAGCTTTCTTT. Residues: CASRRDSNTEAFF.

The rearrangement joins TRBV7-3 to TRBJ2-7; D perhaps matches TRBD2 (5 bases). The ends were cut back, 5 bases at V and 4 bases at J, with 12 bases in the middle. CDR1 is SGHTA, CDR2 FQGTGA, per germline. CDR3 length: 13 residues. CDR3 DNA sequence: TGTGCCAGCAGCCGGGGTCAACCTTACGAGCAGTACTTC. This sequence encodes CASSRGQPYEQYF. The whole variable domain, remainder taken from reference TRBV7-3 and TRBJ2-7, is GAGVSQTPSNKVTEKGKYVELRCDPISGHTALYWYRQSLGQGPEFLIYFQGTGAADDSGLPNDRFFAVRPEGSVSTLKIQRTERGDSAVYLCASSRGQPYEQYFGPGTRLTVT.

The chain employs TRBV27 and TRBJ2-3; perhaps TRBD1 as D (5 bases). The CDR3 spans 13 residues. The germline CDR1 and CDR2 sequences are MNHEY and SMNVEV (reference sequence). Trimming left V 8 bases short and J 1 base short, with 10 bases between. The CDR3 coding sequence is TGTGCCAGCGCGTTACAGGGCACAGATACGCAGTATTTT. Residues: CASALQGTDTQYF.

V gene TRBV10-2 combines with J gene TRBJ1-1; 7 nucleotides align to TRBD1. V lost 6 bases to trimming and J lost 3 bases; unmatched junction nucleotides: 13. CDR1 WSHSY and CDR2 SAAADI come from the germline V gene. This CDR3 spans 16 amino acids. In nucleotides, the CDR3 is TGCGCCAGCAGCTCGGGGCAGGGGGGCCGGGACACTGAAGCTTTCTTT. This sequence encodes CASSSGQGGRDTEAFF.

This clone came up once. The genes are TRBV29-1 and TRBJ2-1; 11 nucleotides align to TRBD2. V shed 7 bases, J shed 3 bases, and the junction held 11 bases outside the gene matches. The CDR3 length is 16 residues. Germline assignment: CDR1 SQVTM and CDR2 ANQGSEA. CDR3 DNA: TGCAGCGGTGTCCCCATAGCGGGAGGGCGCTACAATGAGCAGTTCTTC. Residues: CSGVPIAGGRYNEQFF.

The rearrangement joins TRBV7-2 to TRBJ2-1; 13 bases match TRBD2. V trimming: 5 bases; J trimming: 5 bases; junction bases outside the gene matches: 6. Germline CDR1 is SGHTA and CDR2 is FQGNSA. The CDR3 loop spans 16 amino acids. For the CDR3, the DNA is TGTGCCAGCAGCCGAGTAGGGACTAGCGGGAACAATGAGCAGTTCTTC. Amino acid sequence: CASSRVGTSGNNEQFF. Full variable domain (missing parts from reference TRBV7-2 and TRBJ2-1): GAGVSQSPSNKVTEKGKDVELRCDPISGHTALYWYRQSLGQGLEFLIYFQGNSAPDKSGLPSDRFSAERTGGSVSTLTIQRTQQEDSAVYLCASSRVGTSGNNEQFFGPGTRLTVL.

This chain links TRBV5-1 with TRBJ1-1; no definite D call. V lost 1 base, J lost 0 bases, and 7 bases lay in between. CDR3 length: 14 amino acids. Germline V gene sequence: CDR1 SGHRS, CDR2 YFSETQ. DNA of the CDR3: TGCGCCAGCAGCTTGTTACAAATGAACACTGAAGCTTTCTTT. This encodes CASSLLQMNTEAFF.

The V and J genes are TRBV11-2 and TRBJ2-7; the match to TRBD2 covers 9 bases. The CDR3 runs 17 residues. After removal of 1 base from V and 2 bases from J, the junction contained 9 bases not matched to a gene. Germline V gene sequence: CDR1 SGHAT, CDR2 FQNNGV. The CDR3 sequence: CASSLGGAGGFTYEQYF. Here the CDR3 DNA reads TGTGCCAGCAGCTTAGGGGGTGCGGGAGGGTTTACCTACGAGCAGTACTTC.

The chain couples TRBV7-8 to TRBJ1-5; D gene unclear. The germline V and J ends were trimmed by 0 bases and 2 bases, with 14 bases remaining between them. The CDR3 is 17 residues long. Germline CDR1 SGHVS, CDR2 FQNEAQ. The CDR3 DNA follows: TGTGCCAGCAGCTTAGCGGCACGGGGTTCGGGCAATCAGCCCCAGCATTTT. It specifies CASSLAARGSGNQPQHF.